This section outlines one TCR beta chain sequence together with its context. Antigen unknown. V gave up 1 base and J gave up 4 bases, with 7 bases separating them. The CDR3 has 13 amino acids. Germline assignment: CDR1 SGHNT and CDR2 YYREEE (reference sequence). This sample is drawn from a study of OX40 agonist ivuxolimab in advanced cancers. About the research overall: The patients received agonistic anti-OX40 (CD134) antibody ivuxolimab. Study conclusions and caveats: Clones of CD4+ and CD8+ blood T cells grew by week 6 at doses of 0.1 to 3.0 mg/kg. The 0.1-3.0 mg/kg partial responders had among the lowest clonal expansion.

Assay: immunoSEQ multiplex PCR; the TCRdb copy retains only in-frame clones and omits some. The table has under 50,000 clones, 80% to 90% seen once; the top ten hold just over 50%. The chain is built from TRBV5-4 and TRBJ2-3; unclear D gene. This TCR came from an adult with an advanced solid tumor such as melanoma, head and neck, liver or kidney cancer. Sequenced here: CD4+ or CD8+ T cells sorted from blood, sampled in a trial of the OX40 agonist ivuxolimab. CDR3 amino acids: CASSLTTSDTQYF. Written as DNA, the CDR3 is TGTGCCAGCAGCTTGACTACTTCAGATACGCAGTATTTT.